This T cell receptor (beta chain) was found in a study of Ad26.COV2.S vaccination and SARS-CoV-2 variants. Overall study findings and caveats: People given the vaccine had a wider spike-specific TCR breadth than placebo recipients did.

The treatment was: roughly 18 received Ad26.COV2.S at low or high dose, single or two shots; about 5 received placebo; per-sample allocation not given. Sampling occurred on day 63 after the first vaccine or placebo injection. In regard to this clone: Antigen specificity is unknown.

The CDR3 length is 13 residues. Germline CDR1 is SGHKS and CDR2 is YYEKEE (reference sequence). V was shortened by 4 bases and J by 8 bases, with 15 bases between the two germline ends. This table comes from immunoSEQ multiplex PCR, and its TCRdb copy is limited to in-frame clones, with some not included. This sample has about 350,000 clones, with more than 75% found just once. This rearrangement joins TRBV5-5 to TRBJ2-5, with D possibly TRBD2 on 5 matching bases. Source: peripheral blood, taken in a trial of Ad26.COV2.S vaccine versus placebo. The TCR was taken from a person aged 18 to 65 who received the Ad26.COV2.S COVID-19 vaccine or a placebo. The CDR3 nucleotides are TGTGCCAGCAGCCGCCAAATGGGAGACACCCAGTACTTC. As protein: CASSRQMGDTQYF.